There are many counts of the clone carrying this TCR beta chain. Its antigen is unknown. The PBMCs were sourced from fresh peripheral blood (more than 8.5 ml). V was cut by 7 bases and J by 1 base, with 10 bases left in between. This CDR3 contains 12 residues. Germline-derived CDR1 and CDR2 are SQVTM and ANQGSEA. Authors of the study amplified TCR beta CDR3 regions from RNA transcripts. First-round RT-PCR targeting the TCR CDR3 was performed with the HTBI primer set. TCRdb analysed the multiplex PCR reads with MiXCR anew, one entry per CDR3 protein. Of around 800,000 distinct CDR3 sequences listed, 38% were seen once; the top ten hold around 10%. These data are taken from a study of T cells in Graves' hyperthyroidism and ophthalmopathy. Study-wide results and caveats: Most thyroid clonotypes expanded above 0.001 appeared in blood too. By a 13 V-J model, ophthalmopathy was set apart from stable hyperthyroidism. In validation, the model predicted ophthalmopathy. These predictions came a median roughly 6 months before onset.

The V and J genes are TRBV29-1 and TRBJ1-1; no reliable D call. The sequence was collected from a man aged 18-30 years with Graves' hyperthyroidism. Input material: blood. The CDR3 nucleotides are TGCAGCGCCCTACGGGAGAACACTGAAGCTTTCTTT. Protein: CSALRENTEAFF.